The source of this T cell receptor (beta chain) is a study of blood T cell repertoires in COVID-19. Background on the study: COVID-19 samples, acute and convalescent, were from the United States, Italy and Spain. PBMCs, B-cell-depleted T cells, or T cells were the source of the cDNA or gDNA that made up the material.

Authors' data handling: For nucleated cells, counts were estimated from reference gene primer amplification. Measured with immunoSEQ multiplex PCR; TCRdb has only the in-frame clones, and not every one. V and J calls and clone size are given by that table; D and trimming were obtained from the DNA. The sample consists of 150,000 or so clones, approximately 91% of them appearing once. The CDR3 loop spans 16 amino acids. V shed 5 bases and J 2 bases; nucleotides not matched to a gene: 8. Looked up from germline, CDR1 is PRHDT and CDR2 is FYEKMQ (reference sequence). The source of this sequence is a man aged 18-30 years with acute or convalescent COVID-19. The gene calls are TRBV13 and TRBJ2-7; 11 bases are a match to TRBD2. Source material: peripheral blood. DNA for the CDR3: TGTGCCAGCAGCCAATCTATAGCGGGAGGGACCTACGAGCAGTACTTC. Residues: CASSQSIAGGTYEQYF.